This entry is about one TCR beta chain. This clonotype was seen a handful of times. It lacks a known antigen. Base qualities are not provided; no much larger clone lies one nucleotide away. The protocol used for the library was RT-PCR. The reads were generated on a NextSeq 550. Starting from the raw public reads, TCRdb applied fastp trimming at Q25, assembled clones with MiXCR and retained in-frame beta chains. Duplicate CDR3 protein sequences are folded into a single record with the most common DNA and genes. The sample profile shows about 70,000 distinct CDR3 sequences; about a quarter of them were found once. The ten largest clones represent about 25% of the sample. The sample comes from a study of patients and donors after allogeneic stem cell transplantation (dated by TCRdb to the early 2020s). Including cysteine and phenylalanine, the CDR3 has 14 amino acids. The retained sequence is limited to the CDR3, 42 bases, with the frame set at the first base. V sheds 0 bases and J sheds 6 bases, leaving 11 bases between their ends. Per the germline V gene, SGHRS is the CDR1 and YFSETQ is the CDR2.

Sequenced sample: blood, either unsorted or a sorted T cell fraction (not recorded which). This chain is built from TRBV5-1 and TRBJ2-3; the D gene is not confidently resolved. The TCR originated in a human donor who was either an allogeneic HSCT recipient or a stem cell or donor lymphocyte infusion donor (not recorded which). It is not recorded whose cells these are; they may come from a transplant donor. The sequenced DNA is TGCGCCAGCAGCTTGGGACAACTCACTGATACGCAGTATTTT. This yields the protein CASSLGQLTDTQYF.